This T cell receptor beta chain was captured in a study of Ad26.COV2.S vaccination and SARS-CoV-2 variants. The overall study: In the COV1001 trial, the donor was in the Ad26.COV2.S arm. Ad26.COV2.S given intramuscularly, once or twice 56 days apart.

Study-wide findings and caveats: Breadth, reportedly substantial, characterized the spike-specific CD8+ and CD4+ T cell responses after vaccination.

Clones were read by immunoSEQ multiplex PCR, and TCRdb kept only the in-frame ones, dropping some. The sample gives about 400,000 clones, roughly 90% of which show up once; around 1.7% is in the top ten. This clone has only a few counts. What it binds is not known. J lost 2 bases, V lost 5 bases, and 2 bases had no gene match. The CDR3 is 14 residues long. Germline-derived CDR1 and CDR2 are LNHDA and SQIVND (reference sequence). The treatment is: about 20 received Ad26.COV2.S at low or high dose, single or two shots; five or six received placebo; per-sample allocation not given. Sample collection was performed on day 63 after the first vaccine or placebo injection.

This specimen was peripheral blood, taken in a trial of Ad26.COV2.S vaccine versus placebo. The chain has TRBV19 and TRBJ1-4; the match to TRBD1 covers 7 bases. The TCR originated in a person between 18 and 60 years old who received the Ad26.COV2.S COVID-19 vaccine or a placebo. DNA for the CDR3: TGTGCCAGTAGTGAGACAGGGACTAATGAAAAACTGTTTTTT. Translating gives CASSETGTNEKLFF.